This TCR beta chain was sequenced during a study of graft-versus-host responses after intestinal transplantation. Overall study context: In this cohort, recipients had multivisceral, liver-intestinal, or isolated intestinal transplants. Study findings and constraints: Early post-transplant falls in HvG clones accompanied the peak levels of circulating GvH clones.

This CDR3 spans 16 amino acids. CDR1 is SGHTA, CDR2 FQGNSA, per germline. V lost 4 bases to trimming and J lost 0 bases; unmatched junction nucleotides: 4. Notes on this clone: What it binds is unknown.

TCRdb's table, derived via immunoSEQ multiplex PCR, lists solely in-frame clones and lacks some. The sample shows about 41,000 clones, approximately 95% of them seen only once. The clonotype originates from a human donor who was the organ donor for an intestinal transplant. The V gene is TRBV7-2, the J gene TRBJ1-4; 8 positions agree with TRBD1. This specimen was unstimulated CD8+ T cells sorted from spleen or lymph node cells, taken before transplant. In DNA form, the CDR3 reads TGTGCCAGCAGCTCAGGGGGCCTATCAACTAATGAAAAACTGTTTTTT. It codes for CASSSGGLSTNEKLFF.